This passage covers 2 T cell receptor beta chains from one sample sequenced in a study of T cell responses to AZD1222 COVID-19 vaccine. Profiled with immunoSEQ multiplex PCR; TCRdb holds only in-frame clones, not every one. The repertoire consists of about 150,000 clones, with approximately 90% occurring once and the leading ten covering about 2.6%. The source material was peripheral blood, sampled on day 0 of AZD1222 vaccination. The receptors stem from an adult in good health.

The chain uses TRBV28 and TRBJ2-7; D assignment may be TRBD1 or TRBD2 (5 bases each). The CDR3 totals 15 residues. V lost 2 bases, J lost 5 bases, and 16 bases lay in between. CDR1 is MDHEN and CDR2 is SYDVKM in the germline V gene. The CDR3 here is CASSLRGALADEQYF. CDR3 DNA sequence: TGTGCCAGCAGTTTAAGGGGAGCCCTCGCCGACGAGCAGTACTTC.

The V gene is TRBV23-1, the J gene TRBJ1-2, with D unclear. TRBV23-1 is labeled an ORF, and its function is uncertain. Trimming took 0 bases from V and 3 from J, leaving 5 bases between them. The CDR3 covers 13 residues. The CDR3 nucleotides read TGCGCCAGCAGTCAATCCGGAGACTATGGCTACACCTTC. Its protein is CASSQSGDYGYTF.